This TCR beta chain was profiled in a study of radiation and T cells in renal cell carcinoma. In its sample, this clone was seen a few times. Its target is unknown. Study findings and constraints: Dominant CDR3 motifs occupied more repertoire in irradiated than control tumors. Top tumor clonotypes rose in blood 2 weeks post-radiation, then contracted. In nephrectomy-only tumors, top 100 clonotypes averaged roughly 43%, versus around 50% irradiated.

TCRdb keeps only in-frame clones here, not all; method: immunoSEQ multiplex PCR. Of approximately 17,000 clones listed, 50% were seen once; the top ten hold 30% to 50%. CDR1 and CDR2 from the germline V gene are SEHNR and FQNEAQ (reference sequence). V lost 7 bases, J lost 2 bases, and 17 bases lay in between. This CDR3 region has 15 residues. Described treatment: 15 Gy SBRT to primary tumor, nephrectomy 4 weeks later. Nephrectomy followed 15 Gy stereotactic body radiation by 4 weeks. This chain connects TRBV7-9 to TRBJ2-5; D might be TRBD2 (5 bases). This sequence originates from a woman aged 55-70 years with renal cell carcinoma. Specimen: tumor tissue, collected from a patient whose treatment included radiotherapy and nephrectomy. In DNA, the CDR3 is TGTGCCAGCACTAGCAGGCCCTTAGGTCAAGAGACCCAGTACTTC. Protein sequence: CASTSRPLGQETQYF.